This T cell receptor beta chain came from a study of blood T cell repertoires in COVID-19. Whole-study context: Specimens from acute and convalescent COVID-19 originated in the United States, Italy and Spain. The cDNA or gDNA used as material had been derived from T cells, B-cell-depleted T cells, or PBMCs.

This clone has only one observation. Per the study methods: Estimation of nucleated cell counts was performed using reference gene primer amplification. The repertoire was sequenced with immunoSEQ multiplex PCR; TCRdb's copy has only in-frame clones and lacks some. V, J and clone size are those of that table, while D and trimming were read from the DNA. The table includes 200,000 to 250,000 clones, roughly 86% detected once. V trimming: 4 bases; J trimming: 8 bases; junction bases outside the gene matches: 6. The CDR3 extends over 15 amino acids. The germline CDR1 and CDR2 sequences are SGHNT and YYREEE (reference sequence).

The V gene is TRBV5-4, the J gene TRBJ2-1; 13 nucleotides agree with TRBD2. The specimen sequenced was peripheral blood. The sequence was collected from a woman aged 55-70 years with acute or convalescent COVID-19. CDR3 loop: CASSLGLAGDYEQFF. The CDR3 DNA reads as TGTGCCAGCAGCCTCGGACTAGCGGGAGATTATGAGCAGTTCTTC.